Below are 11 T cell receptor beta chains sequenced from a single sample in a study of blood T cell repertoires in COVID-19. Repertoires were generated with immunoSEQ multiplex PCR, while TCRdb's copy carries only in-frame clones and drops some. The sample shows approximately 170,000 clones, about four fifths of them seen only once. The sample taken for sequencing was peripheral blood. Source of these receptors: a woman aged 65 to 85 with COVID-19, enrolled during active disease.

The rearrangement links TRBV12-3 or TRBV12-4 to TRBJ1-2; D possibly corresponds to TRBD1 (5 bases). Trimming left V 2 bases short and J 6 bases short, with 7 bases between. This CDR3 contains 12 residues. CDR3 loop: CASSLRGNGYTF. CDR3 nucleotide sequence: TGTGCCAGCAGTTTAAGGGGAAATGGCTACACCTTC.

This clone was detected once. V gene TRBV5-1 combines with J gene TRBJ2-3; 10 bases are a match to TRBD1. The CDR3 consists of 16 residues. Germline CDR1 reads SGHRS; CDR2 reads YFSETQ. With V trimmed by 1 base and J by 3 bases, 5 bases remained unmatched. The chain's CDR3 is CASSLSPGQGTDTQYF. CDR3 in DNA: TGCGCCAGCAGCTTGAGTCCGGGACAGGGGACAGATACGCAGTATTTT.

In its sample, this clone was seen a few times. The chain employs TRBV7-2 and TRBJ2-1; possible D gene TRBD2, 5 bases. This CDR3 region has 14 residues. V was clipped by 3 bases and J by 13 bases, with 19 bases between them. Per the germline V gene, CDR1 is SGHTA and CDR2 is FQGNSA. CDR3 sequence (DNA): TGTGCCAGCAGCTTGCCCCCTCTAACTAGTTCTCAGTTCTTC. Its translation is CASSLPPLTSSQFF. Together with reference TRBV7-2 and TRBJ2-1, the CDR3 gives the full variable domain: GAGVSQSPSNKVTEKGKDVELRCDPISGHTALYWYRQSLGQGLEFLIYFQGNSAPDKSGLPSDRFSAERTGGSVSTLTIQRTQQEDSAVYLCASSLPPLTSSQFFGPGTRLTVL.

About this clone: A read error may be the cause here, since a much bigger clone is one base away. The gene calls are TRBV7-2 and TRBJ2-7; TRBD1 agrees at 7 bases. The CDR3 sequence is 14 residues long. Looked up from germline, CDR1 is SGHTA and CDR2 is FQGNSA. V lost 5 bases and J lost 3; bases outside the gene matches: 7. The CDR3 bases are TGTGCCAGCAGCCCCGGGACAGAGGGCTACGAGCAGTACTTC. Translated, it gives CASSPGTEGYEQYF.

This chain links TRBV28 with TRBJ1-1, with 8 bases that match TRBD1. Germline V gene data show CDR1 as MDHEN and CDR2 as SYDVKM. The CDR3 sequence is 15 residues long. The ends lost 5 bases at V and 2 bases at J; junction bases unmatched: 7. Written as DNA, the CDR3 is TGTGCCAGCAGTCCACGACAGGGGATTAACACTGAAGCTTTCTTT. It is translated as CASSPRQGINTEAFF.

The rearrangement uses TRBV18 and TRBJ2-7; possible D gene TRBD1, 5 bases. Trimming shortened V by 0 bases and J by 2 bases, and 14 bases separated the two germline ends. Germline CDR1 and CDR2: KGHSH and LQKENI. This CDR3 is 16 amino acids long. The CDR3 region has the DNA TGTGCCAGCTCACCACCGTCAGGGAAGAGCACCTACGAGCAGTACTTC. Encoded protein: CASSPPSGKSTYEQYF.

The rearrangement links TRBV6-2 or TRBV6-3 to TRBJ2-7; 9 bases map to TRBD1. From germline, CDR1 is MNHEY and CDR2 SVGEGT. V was clipped by 2 bases and J by 3 bases; unmatched bases: 5. The CDR3 extends over 15 amino acids. The CDR3 here is CASSYPGQGNYEQYF. CDR3 DNA sequence: TGTGCCAGCAGTTACCCCGGACAGGGGAACTACGAGCAGTACTTC.

The J gene is TRBJ1-4, the V gene TRBV28; D gene uncertain. The CDR3 runs to 14 residues. Germline V gene data show CDR1 as MDHEN and CDR2 as SYDVKM. Trimming took off 2 bases at V and 2 bases at J, with 6 bases between the two ends. In DNA form, the CDR3 reads TGTGCCAGCAGTTTAAAGCCTACTAATGAAAAACTGTTTTTT. Protein: CASSLKPTNEKLFF.

This chain uses TRBV3-1 (or the pseudogene TRBV3-2) with TRBJ2-1, with D possibly TRBD2 on 6 matching bases. This CDR3 comprises 16 residues. The germline CDR1 and CDR2 sequences are LGHDT and YNNKEL (reference sequence). With 4 bases removed from V and 8 bases from J, the gap between germline ends came to 21 bases. This CDR3 is CASSPYGGGGIDEQFF. In nucleotides, the CDR3 is TGTGCCAGCAGCCCTTATGGGGGAGGTGGGATCGATGAGCAGTTCTTC.

J is TRBJ2-2 and V is TRBV7-8; no reliable D call. Germline loops: CDR1 SGHVS, CDR2 FQNEAQ. The CDR3 totals 15 residues. V gave up 5 bases and J gave up 3 bases, with 13 bases separating them. The DNA for the CDR3 is TGTGCCAGCAGCGATCAGCGTATCGACACCGGGGAGCTGTTTTTT. Its protein is CASSDQRIDTGELFF.

In its sample, this clone was seen once. The J gene is TRBJ2-4, the V gene TRBV19; weak D call: TRBD1 (6 bases). CDR3 length: 14 amino acids. Germline V gene data show CDR1 as LNHDA and CDR2 as SQIVND (reference sequence). V lost 3 bases and J lost 6, with 12 bases in between. DNA of the CDR3: TGTGCCAGTAGTATCTTCAGGGGACCAAACATTCAGTACTTC. Translated, it gives CASSIFRGPNIQYF.